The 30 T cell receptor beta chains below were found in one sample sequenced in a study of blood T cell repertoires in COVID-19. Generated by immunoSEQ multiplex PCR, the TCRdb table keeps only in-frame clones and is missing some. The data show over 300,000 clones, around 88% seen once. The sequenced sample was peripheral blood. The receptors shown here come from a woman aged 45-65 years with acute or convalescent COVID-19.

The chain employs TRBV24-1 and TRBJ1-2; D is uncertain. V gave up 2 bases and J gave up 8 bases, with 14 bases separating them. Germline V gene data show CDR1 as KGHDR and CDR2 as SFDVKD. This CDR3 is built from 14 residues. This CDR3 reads CATSDYIGGTGYTF. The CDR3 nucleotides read TGTGCCACCAGTGATTACATTGGCGGAACAGGCTACACCTTC.

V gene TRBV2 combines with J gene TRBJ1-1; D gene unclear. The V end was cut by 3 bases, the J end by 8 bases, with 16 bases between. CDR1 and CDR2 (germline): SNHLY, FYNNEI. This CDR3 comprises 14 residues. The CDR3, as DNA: TGTGCCAGCAGTGAGAACCAGGTCAGCCCCGAAGCTTTCTTT. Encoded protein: CASSENQVSPEAFF.

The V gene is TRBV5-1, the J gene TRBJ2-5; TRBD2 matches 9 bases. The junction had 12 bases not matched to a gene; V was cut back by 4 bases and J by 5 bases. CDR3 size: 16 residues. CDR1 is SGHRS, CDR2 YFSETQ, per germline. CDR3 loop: CASSPEPGTSWETQYF. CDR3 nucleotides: TGCGCCAGCAGCCCGGAACCCGGGACTAGCTGGGAGACCCAGTACTTC.

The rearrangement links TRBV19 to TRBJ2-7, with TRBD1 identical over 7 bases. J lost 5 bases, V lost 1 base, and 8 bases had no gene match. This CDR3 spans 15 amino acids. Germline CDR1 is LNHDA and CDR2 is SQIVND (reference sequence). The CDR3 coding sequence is TGTGCCAGTAGTATAGCCATCGGGACAGCCGACGAGCAGTACTTC. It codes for CASSIAIGTADEQYF.

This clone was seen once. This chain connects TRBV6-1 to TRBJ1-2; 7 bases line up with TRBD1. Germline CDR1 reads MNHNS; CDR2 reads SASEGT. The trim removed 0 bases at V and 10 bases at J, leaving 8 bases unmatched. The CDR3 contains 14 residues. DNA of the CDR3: TGTGCCAGCAGTGAAGCCGGGACAGTAGAAGACTACACCTTC. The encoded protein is CASSEAGTVEDYTF.

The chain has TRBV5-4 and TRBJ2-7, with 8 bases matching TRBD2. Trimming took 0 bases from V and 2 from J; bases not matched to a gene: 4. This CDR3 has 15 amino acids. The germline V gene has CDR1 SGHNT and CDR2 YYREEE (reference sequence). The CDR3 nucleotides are TGTGCCAGCAGCTTGGTAGCGGGAATGCCCTACGAGCAGTACTTC. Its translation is CASSLVAGMPYEQYF.

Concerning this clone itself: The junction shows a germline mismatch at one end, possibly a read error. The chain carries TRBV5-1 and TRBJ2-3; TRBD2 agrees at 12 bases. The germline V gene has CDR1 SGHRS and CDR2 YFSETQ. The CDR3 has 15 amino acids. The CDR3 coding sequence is TGCGCCAGCAGGTCGACTAGCGGGAGCAGAGATACGCAGTATTTT. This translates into CASRSTSGSRDTQYF.

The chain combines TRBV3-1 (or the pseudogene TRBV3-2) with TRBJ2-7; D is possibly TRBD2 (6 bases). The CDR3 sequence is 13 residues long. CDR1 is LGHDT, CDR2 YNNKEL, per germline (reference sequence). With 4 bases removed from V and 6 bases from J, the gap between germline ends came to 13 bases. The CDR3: CASSRDLLGEQYF. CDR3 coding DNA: TGTGCCAGCAGCCGGGACTTATTAGGCGAGCAGTACTTC.

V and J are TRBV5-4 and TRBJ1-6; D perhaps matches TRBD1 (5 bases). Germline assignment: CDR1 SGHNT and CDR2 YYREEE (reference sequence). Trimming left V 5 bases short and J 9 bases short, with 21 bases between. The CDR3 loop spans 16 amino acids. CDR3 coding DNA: TGTGCCAGCAGTCAGGGCGGGACCCGATGGCCTTCACCCCTCCACTTT. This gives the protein CASSQGGTRWPSPLHF.

This CDR3 is CASSMTDINYGYTF. CDR3 in DNA: TGCGCCAGCTCAATGACAGACATTAACTATGGCTACACCTTC. V gene TRBV10-2 combines with J gene TRBJ1-2; possible D gene TRBD1, 5 bases. Germline V lookup: CDR1 WSHSY, CDR2 SAAADI. The CDR3 runs to 14 residues. V lost 8 bases and J lost 1, with 14 bases in between.

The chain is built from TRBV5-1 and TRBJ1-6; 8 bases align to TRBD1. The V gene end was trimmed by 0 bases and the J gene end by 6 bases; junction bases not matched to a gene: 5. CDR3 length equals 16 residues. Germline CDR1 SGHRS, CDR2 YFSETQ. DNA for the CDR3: TGCGCCAGCAGCTTGGGGGGGGGACAGGTTAATTCACCCCTCCACTTT. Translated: CASSLGGGQVNSPLHF.

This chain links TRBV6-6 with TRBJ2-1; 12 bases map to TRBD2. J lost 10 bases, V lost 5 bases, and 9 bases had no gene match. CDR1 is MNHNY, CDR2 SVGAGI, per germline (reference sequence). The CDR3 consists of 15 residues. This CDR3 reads CASSQTSGGIQEQFF. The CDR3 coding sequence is TGTGCCAGCAGTCAGACTAGCGGGGGCATCCAAGAGCAGTTCTTC.

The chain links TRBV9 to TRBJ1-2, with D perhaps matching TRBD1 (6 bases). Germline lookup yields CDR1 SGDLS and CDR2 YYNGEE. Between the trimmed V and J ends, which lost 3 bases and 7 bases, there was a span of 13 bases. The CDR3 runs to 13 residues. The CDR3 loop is CASSARGTGGYTF. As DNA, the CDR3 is TGTGCCAGCAGCGCTAGGGGGACGGGTGGCTACACCTTC.

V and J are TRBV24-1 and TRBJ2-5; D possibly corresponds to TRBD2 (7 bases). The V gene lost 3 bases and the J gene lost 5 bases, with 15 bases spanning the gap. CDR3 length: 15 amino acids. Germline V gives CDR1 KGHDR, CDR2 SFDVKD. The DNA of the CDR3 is TGTGCCACCAGTGATGGGGGCAGGGGAGGGGAGACCCAGTACTTC. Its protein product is CATSDGGRGGETQYF.

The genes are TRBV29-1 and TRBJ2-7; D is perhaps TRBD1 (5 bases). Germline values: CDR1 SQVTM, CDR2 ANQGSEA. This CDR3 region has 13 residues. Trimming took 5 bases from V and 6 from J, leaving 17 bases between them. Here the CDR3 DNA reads TGCAGCGTTAGTAAGGGGCGCCTTGGCGAGCAGTACTTC. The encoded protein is CSVSKGRLGEQYF.

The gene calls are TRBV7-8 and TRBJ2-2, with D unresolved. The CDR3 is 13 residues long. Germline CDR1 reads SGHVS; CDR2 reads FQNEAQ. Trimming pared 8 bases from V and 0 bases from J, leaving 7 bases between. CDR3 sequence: CASELANTGELFF. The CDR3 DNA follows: TGTGCCAGCGAGTTAGCGAACACCGGGGAGCTGTTTTTT. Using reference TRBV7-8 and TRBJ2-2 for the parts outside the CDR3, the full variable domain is GAGVSQSPRYKVAKRGQDVALRCDPISGHVSLFWYQQALGQGPEFLTYFQNEAQLDKSGLPSDRFFAERPEGSVSTLKIQRTQQEDSAVYLCASELANTGELFFGEGSRLTVL.

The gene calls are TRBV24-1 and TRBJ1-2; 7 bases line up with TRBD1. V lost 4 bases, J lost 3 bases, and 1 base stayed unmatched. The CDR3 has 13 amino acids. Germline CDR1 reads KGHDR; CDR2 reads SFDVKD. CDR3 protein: CATSDTGDYGYTF. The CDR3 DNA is TGTGCCACCAGTGACACAGGGGACTATGGCTACACCTTC.

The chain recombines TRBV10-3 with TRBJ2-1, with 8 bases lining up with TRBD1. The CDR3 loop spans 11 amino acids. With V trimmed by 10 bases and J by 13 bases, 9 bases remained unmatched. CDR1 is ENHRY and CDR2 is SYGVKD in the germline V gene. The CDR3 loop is CATGQAFTQFF. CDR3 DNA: TGTGCCACGGGACAGGCTTTCACCCAGTTCTTC.

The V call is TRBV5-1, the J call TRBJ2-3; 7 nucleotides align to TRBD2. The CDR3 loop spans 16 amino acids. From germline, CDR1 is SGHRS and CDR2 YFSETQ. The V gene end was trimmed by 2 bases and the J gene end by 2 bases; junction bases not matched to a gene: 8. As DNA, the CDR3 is TGCGCCAGCAGCTTCCGGGACTATGGGAACACAGATACGCAGTATTTT. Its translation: CASSFRDYGNTDTQYF.

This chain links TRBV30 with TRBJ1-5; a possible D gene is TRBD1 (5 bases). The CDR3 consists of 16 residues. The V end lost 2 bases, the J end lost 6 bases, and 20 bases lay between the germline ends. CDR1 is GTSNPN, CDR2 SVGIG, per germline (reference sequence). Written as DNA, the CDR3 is TGTGCCTGGAGTTCATGGAGAACGACTCAGGGTCAGCCCCAGCATTTT. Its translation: CAWSSWRTTQGQPQHF.

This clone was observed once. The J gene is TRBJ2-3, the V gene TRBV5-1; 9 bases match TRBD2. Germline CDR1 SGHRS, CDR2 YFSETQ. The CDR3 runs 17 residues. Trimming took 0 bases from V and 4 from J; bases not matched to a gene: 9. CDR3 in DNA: TGCGCCAGCAGCTTGGCATTGATGCGGGGGGGCGCAGATACGCAGTATTTT. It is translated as CASSLALMRGGADTQYF.

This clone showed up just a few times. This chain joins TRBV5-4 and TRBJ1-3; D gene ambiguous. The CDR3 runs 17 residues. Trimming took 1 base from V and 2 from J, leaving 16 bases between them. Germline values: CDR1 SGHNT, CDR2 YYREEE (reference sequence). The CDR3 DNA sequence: TGTGCCAGCAGCTTGACAGCGGCCCTTTCCACTGGAAACACCATATATTTT. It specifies CASSLTAALSTGNTIYF.

The CDR3 DNA is TGTGCCAGCAGCTTGGGGGGGACTAGCGGGAGCCAAGAGACCCAGTACTTC. Translation: CASSLGGTSGSQETQYF. The chain uses TRBV5-4 and TRBJ2-5, with 14 bases lining up with TRBD2. The length of the CDR3 is 17 residues. With V trimmed by 0 bases and J by 1 base, 2 bases remained unmatched. Germline CDR1 and CDR2: SGHNT and YYREEE (reference sequence).

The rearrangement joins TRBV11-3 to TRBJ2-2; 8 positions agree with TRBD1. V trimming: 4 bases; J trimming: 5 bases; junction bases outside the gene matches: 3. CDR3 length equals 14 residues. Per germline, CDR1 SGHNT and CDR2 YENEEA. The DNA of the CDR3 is TGTGCCAGCAGCTCGGACAGGGAAACCGGGGAGCTGTTTTTT. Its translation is CASSSDRETGELFF.

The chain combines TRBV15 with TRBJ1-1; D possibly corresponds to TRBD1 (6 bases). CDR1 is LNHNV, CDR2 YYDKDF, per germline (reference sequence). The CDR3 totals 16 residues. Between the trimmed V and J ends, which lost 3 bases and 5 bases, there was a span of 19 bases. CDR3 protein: CATSSLTGFHYTEAFF. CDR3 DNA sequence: TGTGCCACCAGCAGCCTTACAGGGTTCCACTATACTGAAGCTTTCTTT.

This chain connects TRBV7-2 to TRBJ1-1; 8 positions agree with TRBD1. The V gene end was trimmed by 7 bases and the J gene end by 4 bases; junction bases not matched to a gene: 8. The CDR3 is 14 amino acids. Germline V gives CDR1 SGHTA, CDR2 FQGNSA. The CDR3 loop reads CASNPRQGITEAFF. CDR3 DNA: TGTGCCAGCAACCCCCGACAGGGGATCACTGAAGCTTTCTTT.

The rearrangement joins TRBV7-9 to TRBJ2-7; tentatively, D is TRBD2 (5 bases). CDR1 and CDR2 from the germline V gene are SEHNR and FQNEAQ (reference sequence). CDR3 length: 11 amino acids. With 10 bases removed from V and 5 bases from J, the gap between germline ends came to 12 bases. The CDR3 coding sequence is TGTGCCACCGACTCCGGGAACGAGCAGTACTTC. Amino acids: CATDSGNEQYF.

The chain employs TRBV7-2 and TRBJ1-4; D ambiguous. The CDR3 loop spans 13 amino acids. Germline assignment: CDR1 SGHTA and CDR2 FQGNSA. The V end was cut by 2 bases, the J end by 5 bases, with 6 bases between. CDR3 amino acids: CASSLWENEKLFF. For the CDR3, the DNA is TGTGCCAGCAGCTTATGGGAGAATGAAAAACTGTTTTTT.

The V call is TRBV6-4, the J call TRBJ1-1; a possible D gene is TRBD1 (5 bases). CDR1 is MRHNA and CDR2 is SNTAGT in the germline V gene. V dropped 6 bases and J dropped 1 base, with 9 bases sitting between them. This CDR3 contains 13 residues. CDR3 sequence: CASSAGPNTEAFF. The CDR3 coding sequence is TGTGCCAGCAGCGCAGGGCCGAACACTGAAGCTTTCTTT.

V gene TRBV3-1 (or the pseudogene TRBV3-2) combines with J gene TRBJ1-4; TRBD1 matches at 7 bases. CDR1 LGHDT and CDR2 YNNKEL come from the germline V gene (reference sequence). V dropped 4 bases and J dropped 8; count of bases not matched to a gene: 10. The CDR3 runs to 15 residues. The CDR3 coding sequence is TGTGCCAGCAGCCCCTATGGAGGGGGCAGGGAAAAACTGTTTTTT. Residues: CASSPYGGGREKLFF.